Below, 12 T cell receptor beta chains from the same sample are listed, as sequenced in a study of PD-1 blockade in classical Hodgkin lymphoma. No patient escaped relapse after autologous stem cell transplantation, and brentuximab vedotin exposure varied. The repertoire was sequenced with immunoSEQ multiplex PCR; TCRdb's copy has only in-frame clones and lacks some. The table lists approximately 15,000 clones, around 80% of them singletons, with roughly 27% in the top ten. The starting material was peripheral blood mononuclear cells (PBMCs), obtained before the second cycle of nivolumab. Every receptor here comes from a human donor with classical Hodgkin lymphoma.

The chain employs TRBV2 and TRBJ2-5; TRBD1 or TRBD2 may be the D gene (5 bases each). The CDR3 covers 13 residues. V lost 6 bases and J lost 3, with 11 bases in between. Germline lookup yields CDR1 SNHLY and CDR2 FYNNEI. The CDR3 coding sequence is TGTGCCAGCAGCGAGCAGGGAGAAGAGACCCAGTACTTC. Encoded protein: CASSEQGEETQYF.

The CDR3 reads CASSLGGLNTGELFF. The DNA of the CDR3 is TGTGCCAGCAGCTTAGGAGGTTTGAACACCGGGGAGCTGTTTTTT. The rearrangement links TRBV7-9 to TRBJ2-2; D is uncertain. V was pared by 1 base and J by 1 base, with 7 bases between. From germline, CDR1 is SEHNR and CDR2 FQNEAQ (reference sequence). The CDR3 spans 15 residues.

V is TRBV2 and J is TRBJ2-7; maybe TRBD2 (7 bases). The length of the CDR3 is 14 residues. Germline CDR1 reads SNHLY; CDR2 reads FYNNEI. V dropped 4 bases and J dropped 5 bases, with 15 bases sitting between them. DNA of the CDR3: TGTGCCAGCAGTGTTTTAGTAGGGGGGGACGAGCAGTACTTC. Protein sequence: CASSVLVGGDEQYF. The variable domain in full, completed from reference TRBV2 and TRBJ2-7, reads EPEVTQTPSHQVTQMGQEVILRCVPISNHLYFYWYRQILGQKVEFLVSFYNNEISEKSEIFDDQFSVERPDGSNFTLKIRSTKLEDSAMYFCASSVLVGGDEQYFGPGTRLTVT.

V usage is TRBV4-2 and J usage is TRBJ1-1; D may be TRBD1 (6 bases). Per germline, CDR1 LGHNA and CDR2 YNFKEQ. The CDR3 is 15 amino acids. V was shortened by 5 bases and J by 8 bases, with 21 bases between the two germline ends. The CDR3 sequence: CASSAVTTGRGEAFF. The CDR3, as DNA: TGTGCCAGCAGCGCGGTCACCACGGGAAGGGGGGAAGCTTTCTTT.

This clone appeared once. This chain's CDR3 is CASSILGTSKTQYF. The CDR3 DNA follows: TGTGCCAGCAGTATCCTCGGGACTAGTAAGACCCAGTACTTC. This rearrangement joins TRBV27 to TRBJ2-5; 8 nucleotides agree with TRBD2. Germline lookup yields CDR1 MNHEY and CDR2 SMNVEV (reference sequence). The CDR3 has 14 amino acids. The J segment lost 6 bases and the V segment lost 5 bases, leaving 8 bases of the junction unmatched.

CDR3 bases: TGCGCCAGCAGCCAAATGACAGGGAATGGAAACACCATATATTTT. Translated: CASSQMTGNGNTIYF. This chain links TRBV5-1 with TRBJ1-3, with 7 bases fitting TRBD1. The CDR3 loop spans 15 amino acids. Germline values: CDR1 SGHRS, CDR2 YFSETQ. The V segment lost 4 bases and the J segment 3 bases; nucleotides outside the gene matches: 7.

This clone was found a few times. CDR3 DNA sequence: TGTGCCGACAGGCAGCAGCCCCAGCATTTT. Translating it yields CADRQQPQHF. The rearrangement uses TRBV11-2 and TRBJ1-5; D may be TRBD1 (6 bases). V shed 11 bases and J shed 7 bases, with 9 bases lying between them. This CDR3 has 10 amino acids. CDR1 and CDR2 from the germline V gene are SGHAT and FQNNGV. Variable domain in full (rest from reference TRBV11-2 and TRBJ1-5): EAGVAQSPRYKIIEKRQSVAFWCNPISGHATLYWYQQILGQGPKLLIQFQNNGVVDDSQLPKDRFSAERLKGVDSTLKIQPAKLEDSAVYLCADRQQPQHFGDGTRLSIL.

This clone was seen more than once but under ten times. The CDR3 sequence: CASSPQGLETQYF. The DNA for the CDR3 is TGTGCCAGCAGCCCCCAAGGGTTGGAGACCCAGTACTTC. The chain is built from TRBV2 and TRBJ2-5; D gene ambiguous. The CDR3 extends over 13 amino acids. Trimming took 6 bases from V and 5 from J, leaving 13 bases between them. Germline loops: CDR1 SNHLY, CDR2 FYNNEI.

In its sample, this clone was seen once. The J gene is TRBJ1-1, the V gene TRBV5-4; 11 bases line up with TRBD1. J lost 7 bases, V lost 4 bases, and 6 bases had no gene match. This CDR3 has 14 residues. The germline gives CDR1 SGHNT, CDR2 YYREEE (reference sequence). The CDR3 coding sequence is TGTGCCAGCAGCGGACCGGGACAGGGGGTTGAAGCTTTCTTT. Residues: CASSGPGQGVEAFF.

This chain uses TRBV7-9 with TRBJ1-2, with a weak D call TRBD1 (5 bases). V shed 5 bases and J shed 6 bases, with 28 bases lying between them. CDR3 length equals 18 residues. Germline V gene sequence: CDR1 SEHNR, CDR2 FQNEAQ (reference sequence). DNA of the CDR3: TGTGCCAGCAGCCCGCATACGGGGCTTCCTGAGGGGCTTGATGGCTACACCTTC. It yields the protein CASSPHTGLPEGLDGYTF.

This clone was recorded only once. The V gene is TRBV14, the J gene TRBJ2-5; maybe TRBD2 (6 bases). Trimming removed 1 base from V and 3 bases from J, with 6 bases in between. This CDR3 has 13 amino acids. The germline V gene encodes CDR1 SGHDN and CDR2 FVKESK. The CDR3 nucleotides are TGTGCCAGCAGCCAAGGGACTAAAGAGACCCAGTACTTC. It is translated as CASSQGTKETQYF.

The V and J genes are TRBV6-5 and TRBJ1-2; no clear D gene. CDR1 MNHEY and CDR2 SVGAGI come from the germline V gene. The V gene lost 0 bases and the J gene lost 8 bases, with 4 bases spanning the gap. The CDR3 contains 11 residues. The CDR3 is CASSYSWGYTF. The DNA for the CDR3 is TGTGCCAGCAGTTACTCTTGGGGCTACACCTTC.